This TCR beta chain was identified during a study of Ad26.COV2.S vaccination and SARS-CoV-2 variants. Looking at the study overall: Participant was drawn from the COV1001 Ad26.COV2.S trial arm. Each vaccinee took Ad26.COV2.S intramuscularly, once or twice 56 days apart.

The protocol was immunoSEQ multiplex PCR, while the TCRdb copy is restricted to in-frame clones and leaves out a portion. The sample holds about 240,000 clones; roughly 88% are singletons and the top ten take around 11%. Treatment specified: roughly 18 received Ad26.COV2.S at low or high dose, single or two shots; about five received placebo; per-sample allocation not given. Repertoires come from day 63 after the first vaccine or placebo injection. The sample came from a Boston adult aged 18-55 years. This CDR3 contains 13 residues. Germline V gives CDR1 LGHNT, CDR2 FRNRAP. This TCR derives from a person between 18 and 65 years old who received the Ad26.COV2.S COVID-19 vaccine or a placebo. The rearrangement uses TRBV12-5 and TRBJ2-2; the D gene could be TRBD1 or TRBD2 (6 bases each). Sequences were derived from peripheral blood, sampled in a trial of Ad26.COV2.S vaccine versus placebo. CDR3 coding DNA: TGTGTCATTGGGGGGCGGTATACCGGGGAGCTGTTTTTT. The encoded protein is CVIGGRYTGELFF.